The 17 T cell receptor beta chains below come from one sample, sequenced in a study of shared clonotypes between healthy human individuals. Produced via immunoSEQ multiplex PCR; TCRdb's table is partial and in-frame only. The sample lists under 1,900,000 clones, around 98.5% seen once, with over 0.3% in the top ten. The sample consisted of naive CD4+ T cells sorted from blood. Subset meaning: CD45RA+ positively selected. These receptors originate from a young man in good health.

This chain links TRBV4-1 with TRBJ2-3, with TRBD2 matching over 8 bases. V lost 4 bases and J lost 4; bases outside the gene matches: 7. Germline CDR1 is MGHRA and CDR2 is YSYEKL. This CDR3 has 15 residues. Here the CDR3 DNA reads TGCGCCAGCAGCCGCCGGATAGCGGGATCAGATACGCAGTATTTT. Protein: CASSRRIAGSDTQYF.

This chain links TRBV6-6 with TRBJ2-7; 13 nucleotides match TRBD2. This CDR3 region has 16 residues. Germline CDR1 and CDR2: MNHNY and SVGAGI (reference sequence). The junction had 6 bases not matched to a gene; V was cut back by 6 bases and J by 1 base. CDR3 sequence reads: CASRPPGLAGSYEQYF. The CDR3, as DNA: TGTGCCAGCAGACCACCGGGACTAGCGGGATCCTACGAGCAGTACTTC.

This chain joins TRBV7-7 and TRBJ2-1, with D maybe TRBD1 (6 bases). CDR3 length: 19 residues. Germline V CDR1 and CDR2: SSHAT, FNYEAQ (reference sequence). The ends were cut back, 1 base at V and 8 bases at J, with 27 bases in the middle. CDR3 sequence: CASSLVFGPGTGIGDEQFF. DNA of the CDR3: TGTGCCAGCAGCTTAGTGTTTGGTCCGGGAACAGGGATAGGAGATGAGCAGTTCTTC.

The V call is TRBV4-1, the J call TRBJ2-1; 12 bases map to TRBD2. V lost 2 bases, J lost 0 bases, and 11 bases stayed unmatched. CDR1 and CDR2 (germline): MGHRA, YSYEKL. The CDR3 is made up of 20 amino acids. Written as DNA, the CDR3 is TGCGCCAGCAGCCAATCCGGACTAGCGGGAAATCCCCGCTCCTACAATGAGCAGTTCTTC. Protein: CASSQSGLAGNPRSYNEQFF.

V gene TRBV7-9 combines with J gene TRBJ2-1; no clear D. The CDR3 runs to 8 residues. Germline CDR1 reads SEHNR; CDR2 reads FQNEAQ (reference sequence). Trimming removed 5 bases from V and 12 bases from J, with 2 bases in between. The CDR3 reads CASSPQFF. For the CDR3, the DNA is TGTGCCAGCAGCCCGCAGTTCTTC.

To note about this clone: Additional DNA sequences in this sample encode the identical CDR3. The chain employs TRBV20-1 and TRBJ1-3; D not resolved. This CDR3 spans 11 amino acids. V was clipped by 5 bases and J by 4 bases, with 6 bases between them. Germline lookup yields CDR1 DFQATT and CDR2 SNEGSKA (reference sequence). CDR3 amino acids: CSAQTGNTIYF. CDR3 coding DNA: TGCAGTGCTCAGACGGGAAACACCATATATTTT.

V gene TRBV5-4 combines with J gene TRBJ2-1; 10 bases match TRBD2. Germline lookup yields CDR1 SGHNT and CDR2 YYREEE (reference sequence). CDR3 length: 13 amino acids. Losses at the gene ends were 5 bases for V and 9 bases for J; bases not matched to a gene: 5. The CDR3 reads CASRASGRGEQFF. The CDR3 DNA sequence: TGTGCCAGCAGGGCTAGCGGGAGAGGTGAGCAGTTCTTC.

The chain couples TRBV19 to TRBJ1-1; D remains unclear. V was pared by 5 bases and J by 3 bases, with 13 bases between. CDR3 length: 14 amino acids. Germline lookup yields CDR1 LNHDA and CDR2 SQIVND (reference sequence). CDR3 region: CASSVLRGDTEAFF. CDR3 DNA: TGTGCCAGTAGTGTCCTCCGGGGAGACACTGAAGCTTTCTTT. Based on the CDR3 plus reference TRBV19 and TRBJ1-1, the full variable domain is DGGITQSPKYLFRKEGQNVTLSCEQNLNHDAMYWYRQDPGQGLRLIYYSQIVNDFQKGDIAEGYSVSREKKESFPLTVTSAQKNPTAFYLCASSVLRGDTEAFFGQGTRLTVV.

The chain recombines TRBV15 with TRBJ2-7, with a tentative D call TRBD2 (6 bases). V lost 1 base to trimming and J lost 0 bases, with 16 bases between them. This CDR3 comprises 17 residues. Germline V gives CDR1 LNHNV, CDR2 YYDKDF (reference sequence). CDR3 bases: TGTGCCACCAGCAGAGCCCCAGTATTAGCGGCCTCCTACGAGCAGTACTTC. It translates to CATSRAPVLAASYEQYF.

The rearrangement links TRBV5-1 to TRBJ2-3, with 7 bases lining up with TRBD2. The CDR3 has 15 amino acids. Unmatched junction bases numbered 4, after V lost 3 bases and J lost 0 bases. Per the germline V gene, CDR1 is SGHRS and CDR2 is YFSETQ. The DNA for the CDR3 is TGCGCCAGCAGCTCTGTTAGCGGGAGCACAGATACGCAGTATTTT. It specifies CASSSVSGSTDTQYF.

This clone came up once. The V call is TRBV25-1, the J call TRBJ2-7; 8 bases map to TRBD1. Per the germline V gene, CDR1 is MGHDK and CDR2 is SYGVNS. This CDR3 is 16 amino acids long. The J segment lost 5 bases and the V segment lost 3 bases, leaving 12 bases of the junction unmatched. The CDR3 DNA is TGTGCCAGCAGTGATCTCGTGGGCAGGGGGCCCCACGAGCAGTACTTC. Amino acid sequence: CASSDLVGRGPHEQYF.

The chain joins TRBV18 to TRBJ1-5; maybe TRBD1 (6 bases). V gave up 2 bases and J gave up 7 bases, with 15 bases separating them. This CDR3 spans 15 amino acids. Germline loops: CDR1 KGHSH, CDR2 LQKENI. CDR3 protein: CASSPWGGQQQPQHF. In nucleotides, the CDR3 is TGTGCCAGCTCACCATGGGGGGGGCAGCAACAGCCCCAGCATTTT. Combining the CDR3 with reference TRBV18 and TRBJ1-5 gives the whole variable domain NAGVMQNPRHLVRRRGQEARLRCSPMKGHSHVYWYRQLPEEGLKFMVYLQKENIIDESGMPKERFSAEFPKEGPSILRIQQVVRGDSAAYFCASSPWGGQQQPQHFGDGTRLSIL.

This chain connects TRBV5-5 to TRBJ2-7, with TRBD2 identical over 7 bases. The germline V gene has CDR1 SGHKS and CDR2 YYEKEE (reference sequence). This CDR3 region has 16 residues. V gave up 1 base and J gave up 1 base; unmatched junction bases: 8. The CDR3 is CASSLYEGGLSYEQYF. The CDR3 nucleotides read TGTGCCAGCAGCTTGTATGAGGGAGGGCTTTCCTACGAGCAGTACTTC.

The chain is built from TRBV18 and TRBJ2-7; TRBD2 is a possible D gene (5 bases). From germline, CDR1 is KGHSH and CDR2 LQKENI. The germline V and J ends were trimmed by 6 bases and 7 bases, with 16 bases remaining between them. CDR3 length: 13 amino acids. CDR3 nucleotides: TGTGCCAGCTCCCTAAAGGACGGGGAAGAGCAGTACTTC. Residues: CASSLKDGEEQYF.

V gene TRBV11-2 combines with J gene TRBJ2-3; D possibly corresponds to TRBD2 (6 bases). This CDR3 region has 17 residues. The V end was cut by 1 base, the J end by 1 base, with 15 bases between. Germline assignment: CDR1 SGHAT and CDR2 FQNNGV. CDR3 protein: CASSLAMPGLGTDTQYF. The DNA of the CDR3 is TGTGCCAGCAGCTTAGCTATGCCGGGACTGGGCACAGATACGCAGTATTTT.

This chain joins TRBV28 and TRBJ2-2; D unclear. From germline, CDR1 is MDHEN and CDR2 SYDVKM. Trimming took 7 bases from V and 1 from J, leaving 13 bases between them. The CDR3 loop spans 15 amino acids. CDR3 bases: TGTGCCAGCATCCCGTCAATGGGGAACACCGGGGAGCTGTTTTTT. Translating gives CASIPSMGNTGELFF.

The chain joins TRBV19 to TRBJ2-5; no clear D. The CDR3 extends over 12 amino acids. V lost 1 base to trimming and J lost 9 bases, with 9 bases between them. The germline CDR1 and CDR2 sequences are LNHDA and SQIVND (reference sequence). In DNA form, the CDR3 reads TGTGCCAGTAGTATAGTTGGCGAGTCCCAGTACTTC. Amino acid sequence: CASSIVGESQYF.